Listed below are T cell receptor beta chains from one sample, sequenced in a study of T cells after posttransplantation cyclophosphamide. The repertoire was sequenced with immunoSEQ multiplex PCR; TCRdb's copy has only in-frame clones and lacks some. In the table there are roughly 21,000 clones, roughly 98% of which are singletons. Sequencing was done on a sample of naive CD8+ T cells sorted from PBMCs. The receptors shown here come from a man aged 40-50 years in good health, CMV-negative, and a related stem cell transplant donor. CDR3s leave out the opening cysteine and the closing phenylalanine or tryptophan. D genes are given only for firm matches.

J: TRBJ2-1
V: TRBV11-3
D: -
CDR3: ASSLELYNEQF

J: TRBJ2-2
V: TRBV27
D: -
CDR3: ASSLVIRELGTGELF

J: TRBJ2-1
V: TRBV19
D: TRBD2
CDR3: ASSIGWVAGEYNEQF

J: TRBJ1-1
V: TRBV25-1
D: TRBD1
CDR3: ASSAGTGVAF

J: TRBJ1-1
V: TRBV5-4
D: -
CDR3: ASSLLGPNTEAF

J: TRBJ2-1
V: TRBV2
D: TRBD2
CDR3: ASVRETIYNEQF

J: TRBJ2-1
V: TRBV27
D: TRBD2
CDR3: ASVPGTSGRGEQF

J: TRBJ2-7
V: TRBV28
D: -
CDR3: ASTGTPYEQY

J: TRBJ2-1
V: TRBV5-6
D: -
CDR3: ASSLGSYEQF

J: TRBJ2-1
V: TRBV5-4
D: TRBD2
CDR3: ASSLRLAGESEQF